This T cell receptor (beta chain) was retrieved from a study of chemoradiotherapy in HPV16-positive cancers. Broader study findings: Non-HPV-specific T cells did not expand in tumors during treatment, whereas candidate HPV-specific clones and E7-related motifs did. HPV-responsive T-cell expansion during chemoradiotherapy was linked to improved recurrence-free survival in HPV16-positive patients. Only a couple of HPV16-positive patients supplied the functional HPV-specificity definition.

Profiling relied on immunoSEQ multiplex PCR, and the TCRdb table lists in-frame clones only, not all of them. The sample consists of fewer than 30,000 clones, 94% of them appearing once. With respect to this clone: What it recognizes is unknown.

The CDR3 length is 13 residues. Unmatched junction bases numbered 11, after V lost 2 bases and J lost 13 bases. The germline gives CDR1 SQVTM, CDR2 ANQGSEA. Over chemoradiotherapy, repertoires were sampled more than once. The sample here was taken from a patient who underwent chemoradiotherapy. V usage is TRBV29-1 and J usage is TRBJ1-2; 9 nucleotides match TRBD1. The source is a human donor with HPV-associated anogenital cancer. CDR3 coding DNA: TGCAGCGTTGAATCGGGACAGGGAGGCTGGGGCACCTTC. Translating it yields CSVESGQGGWGTF.